One sample yielded the 30 T cell receptor beta chains listed below, sequenced in a study of blood T cell repertoires in COVID-19. Using immunoSEQ multiplex PCR, the repertoire was profiled, and TCRdb retains in-frame clones only, with some absent. The table records a few hundred thousand clones, 88% of them present only once. Sample: PBMCs or T cells enriched from blood (not recorded which). Every receptor here comes from a woman aged 55 to 70 who had recovered from COVID-19.

This clone was seen just once. This chain links TRBV5-6 with TRBJ1-1, with TRBD1 matching 7 bases. The germline CDR1 and CDR2 sequences are SGHDT and YYEEEE. V trimming: 6 bases; J trimming: 0 bases; junction bases outside the gene matches: 8. The CDR3 extends over 15 amino acids. The CDR3: CASTRTGFMNTEAFF. CDR3 DNA: TGTGCCAGCACCAGGACAGGATTCATGAACACTGAAGCTTTCTTT.

V is TRBV4-2 and J is TRBJ1-3, with TRBD1 matching 7 bases. CDR3 length: 20 amino acids. Trimming at V came to 2 bases and at J to 0 bases, leaving 16 bases not matched to a gene. The germline V gene has CDR1 LGHNA and CDR2 YNFKEQ. The CDR3 spells CASSQRSLKGTVTSGNTIYF. CDR3 nucleotides: TGTGCCAGCAGCCAACGGTCACTTAAAGGGACAGTGACCTCTGGAAACACCATATATTTT.

The gene calls are TRBV3-1 (or the pseudogene TRBV3-2) and TRBJ1-2; 10 bases align to TRBD1. V was pared by 3 bases and J by 0 bases, with 7 bases of the junction left unmatched. The CDR3 runs 17 residues. Germline V gives CDR1 LGHDT, CDR2 YNNKEL (reference sequence). CDR3 nucleotides: TGTGCCAGCAGCCATAGAGCAGGACAGGGGGCTAACTATGGCTACACCTTC. Translated: CASSHRAGQGANYGYTF.

The rearrangement links TRBV28 to TRBJ1-5, with a possible D match to TRBD1 (5 bases). The germline V gene has CDR1 MDHEN and CDR2 SYDVKM. The V end lost 6 bases, the J end lost 9 bases, and 21 bases lay between the germline ends. The CDR3 is 15 residues long. DNA of the CDR3: TGTGCCAGCAGACCGATCGACGTAGGGGAAGGGCCCCAGCATTTT. It encodes CASRPIDVGEGPQHF.

A note on this clone: This CDR3 is also generated by other DNA sequences in the sample. The chain employs TRBV5-1 and TRBJ2-7; 8 bases map to TRBD1. The V gene end was trimmed by 1 base and the J gene end by 0 bases; junction bases not matched to a gene: 3. Germline V gives CDR1 SGHRS, CDR2 YFSETQ. CDR3 size: 15 residues. The CDR3 loop is CASSLTGGVSYEQYF. As DNA, the CDR3 is TGCGCCAGCAGCTTGACAGGGGGAGTCTCCTACGAGCAGTACTTC.

The V gene is TRBV18, the J gene TRBJ1-1, with a possible D match to TRBD1 (5 bases). The CDR3 sequence is 15 residues long. Per the germline V gene, CDR1 is KGHSH and CDR2 is LQKENI. V was clipped by 2 bases and J by 5 bases, with 15 bases between them. The CDR3 here is CASSPTTAPGTEAFF. The CDR3 DNA sequence: TGTGCCAGCTCACCAACGACAGCACCTGGGACTGAAGCTTTCTTT.

The chain carries TRBV19 and TRBJ1-3, with 8 bases that match TRBD1. Looked up from germline, CDR1 is LNHDA and CDR2 is SQIVND (reference sequence). After removal of 5 bases from V and 2 bases from J, the junction contained 20 bases not matched to a gene. This CDR3 has 20 amino acids. CDR3 loop: CASSQRSRTGRSGTGNTIYF. DNA of the CDR3: TGTGCCAGTAGTCAACGCTCTCGGACAGGGAGGTCGGGTACTGGAAACACCATATATTTT.

This clone was detected a few times. The V and J genes are TRBV10-3 and TRBJ2-5; 9 nucleotides match TRBD1. Germline CDR1 reads ENHRY; CDR2 reads SYGVKD. This CDR3 spans 14 amino acids. The J segment lost 4 bases and the V segment lost 4 bases, leaving 4 bases of the junction unmatched. The CDR3 DNA is TGTGCCATCAGTGTGGACAGGGGAGGAGAGACCCAGTACTTC. It is translated as CAISVDRGGETQYF.

The genes are TRBV21-1 and TRBJ2-5; the D call of TRBD2 is as the table states it, not checked on the DNA. TRBV21-1 is a pseudogene segment. The CDR3 is 13 residues long. The CDR3 loop reads CASGGGLTETQYF. In DNA, the CDR3 is TGTGCCAGCGGCGGGGGGCTAACAGAGACCCAGTACTTC.

This chain joins TRBV7-8 and TRBJ2-5, with TRBD2 matching 9 bases. Germline values: CDR1 SGHVS, CDR2 FQNEAQ. After removal of 6 bases from V and 3 bases from J, the junction contained 11 bases not matched to a gene. The CDR3 runs 16 residues. The chain's CDR3 is CASRASGGPFKETQYF. In DNA form, the CDR3 reads TGTGCCAGCAGAGCCAGCGGGGGGCCCTTTAAAGAGACCCAGTACTTC. The full variable domain, with the rest looked up from reference TRBV7-8 and TRBJ2-5, is GAGVSQSPRYKVAKRGQDVALRCDPISGHVSLFWYQQALGQGPEFLTYFQNEAQLDKSGLPSDRFFAERPEGSVSTLKIQRTQQEDSAVYLCASRASGGPFKETQYFGPGTRLLVL.

The chain has TRBV2 and TRBJ2-5; 7 nucleotides line up with TRBD2. CDR1 is SNHLY and CDR2 is FYNNEI in the germline V gene. Trimming took 7 bases from V and 5 from J; bases not matched to a gene: 4. The CDR3 has 12 amino acids. The CDR3 nucleotides read TGTGCCAGCATGGGGGAGGGGGAGACCCAGTACTTC. This sequence encodes CASMGEGETQYF. The whole variable domain, remainder taken from reference TRBV2 and TRBJ2-5, is EPEVTQTPSHQVTQMGQEVILRCVPISNHLYFYWYRQILGQKVEFLVSFYNNEISEKSEIFDDQFSVERPDGSNFTLKIRSTKLEDSAMYFCASMGEGETQYFGPGTRLLVL.

This chain links TRBV11-2 with TRBJ1-2, with D perhaps TRBD1 (6 bases). Trimming took 3 bases from V and 7 from J, leaving 12 bases between them. The length of the CDR3 is 13 residues. Germline V gene lookup returns CDR1 SGHAT and CDR2 FQNNGV. CDR3 sequence reads: CASSFTQGAGYTF. The DNA for the CDR3 is TGTGCCAGCAGCTTCACACAGGGAGCTGGCTACACCTTC.

As DNA, the CDR3 is TGTGCCAGCAGCGTAGAGAGGGAGGGGACCGGGGAGCTGTTTTTT. This sequence encodes CASSVEREGTGELFF. The chain carries TRBV9 and TRBJ2-2; 7 positions agree with TRBD2. Germline lookup yields CDR1 SGDLS and CDR2 YYNGEE. This CDR3 is built from 15 residues. The trim removed 0 bases at V and 5 bases at J, leaving 4 bases unmatched.

With respect to this clone: The sample contains more than one DNA sequence encoding this CDR3. V gene TRBV5-1 combines with J gene TRBJ2-1; possibly TRBD1 for D (5 bases). Looked up from germline, CDR1 is SGHRS and CDR2 is YFSETQ. V dropped 0 bases and J dropped 4 bases, with 5 bases sitting between them. This CDR3 is 13 amino acids long. Here the CDR3 DNA reads TGCGCCAGCAGCTTGGACAGGTACAATGAGCAGTTCTTC. Its protein is CASSLDRYNEQFF.

The J gene is TRBJ1-5, the V gene TRBV6-5, with no clear D. Between the trimmed V and J ends, which lost 11 bases and 6 bases, there was a span of 14 bases. This CDR3 is 12 amino acids long. CDR1 is MNHEY and CDR2 is SVGAGI in the germline V gene. The CDR3, as DNA: TGTGCCGGTGATTCGGGTATTCAGCCCCAGCATTTT. Translating it yields CAGDSGIQPQHF.

The chain links TRBV3-1 (or the pseudogene TRBV3-2) to TRBJ1-5, with D uncertain. Trimming pared 7 bases from V and 7 bases from J, leaving 11 bases between. Germline assignment: CDR1 LGHDT and CDR2 YNNKEL (reference sequence). This CDR3 is built from 12 residues. This CDR3 is CASNYGVQPQHF. The CDR3 DNA follows: TGTGCCAGCAACTACGGCGTGCAGCCCCAGCATTTT.

This clone was recorded many times. The J gene is TRBJ1-2, the V gene TRBV28; TRBD1 is a possible D gene (6 bases). Trimming took off 8 bases at V and 4 bases at J, with 17 bases between the two ends. The CDR3 runs to 14 residues. Germline assignment: CDR1 MDHEN and CDR2 SYDVKM. The CDR3 is CASLLSLTGYGYTF. As DNA, the CDR3 is TGTGCCAGCCTCCTCTCTCTGACAGGCTATGGCTACACCTTC.

The CDR3 spells CASSPADSGANVLTF. CDR3 nucleotide sequence: TGCGCCAGCAGCCCGGCGGACTCTGGGGCCAACGTCCTGACTTTC. J is TRBJ2-6 and V is TRBV5-1, with no clear D. CDR3 length: 15 amino acids. The V end lost 4 bases, the J end lost 0 bases, and 8 bases lay between the germline ends. The germline V gene encodes CDR1 SGHRS and CDR2 YFSETQ.

The chain employs TRBV10-3 and TRBJ1-5; possibly TRBD1 for D (5 bases). The CDR3 is 14 amino acids. Per germline, CDR1 ENHRY and CDR2 SYGVKD. Trimming shortened V by 2 bases and J by 4 bases, and 9 bases separated the two germline ends. CDR3 sequence: CAISEKGFNQPQHF. The CDR3, as DNA: TGTGCCATCAGTGAGAAGGGGTTTAATCAGCCCCAGCATTTT.

CDR3 sequence reads: CASSKGKGNQPQHF. The CDR3 DNA reads as TGCGCCAGCAGTAAGGGGAAGGGCAATCAGCCCCAGCATTTT. The chain joins TRBV10-2 to TRBJ1-5; D perhaps matches TRBD1 (5 bases). This CDR3 spans 14 amino acids. V gave up 5 bases and J gave up 2 bases, with 10 bases separating them. The germline CDR1 and CDR2 sequences are WSHSY and SAAADI.

J is TRBJ2-5 and V is TRBV28; D gene uncertain. Between the trimmed V and J ends, which lost 2 bases and 2 bases, there was a span of 6 bases. Per the germline V gene, CDR1 is MDHEN and CDR2 is SYDVKM. The CDR3 length is 13 residues. Written as DNA, the CDR3 is TGTGCCAGCAGTTTACGGGTACAAGAGACCCAGTACTTC. Its translation is CASSLRVQETQYF.

V is TRBV2 and J is TRBJ1-2; D is perhaps TRBD1 (5 bases). The CDR3 length is 14 residues. V dropped 4 bases and J dropped 3 bases, with 12 bases sitting between them. CDR1 is SNHLY and CDR2 is FYNNEI in the germline V gene. The CDR3 loop reads CASSGRGKDYGYTF. CDR3 in DNA: TGTGCCAGCAGTGGAAGGGGAAAGGACTATGGCTACACCTTC.

The table lists this clone with a count of one. The chain has TRBV6-5 and TRBJ2-2; 8 bases agree with TRBD1. The CDR3 has 13 amino acids. The germline CDR1 and CDR2 sequences are MNHEY and SVGAGI. The V segment lost 7 bases and the J segment 7 bases; nucleotides outside the gene matches: 5. This CDR3 reads CASTGTGGGELFF. The CDR3 DNA sequence: TGTGCCAGCACCGGAACAGGGGGCGGGGAGCTGTTTTTT.

This sequence joins TRBV2 and TRBJ1-5; D ambiguous. Per the germline V gene, CDR1 is SNHLY and CDR2 is FYNNEI. Deletions cut 4 bases from V and 8 bases from J, with 12 bases between. This CDR3 is built from 13 residues. This CDR3 is CASSVLQIEPQHF. CDR3 bases: TGTGCCAGCAGTGTACTTCAAATTGAGCCCCAGCATTTT.

The chain employs TRBV30 and TRBJ2-5; D might be TRBD1 (5 bases). The ends were cut back, 5 bases at V and 5 bases at J, with 15 bases in the middle. This CDR3 has 13 amino acids. Looked up from germline, CDR1 is GTSNPN and CDR2 is SVGIG (reference sequence). The CDR3 is CAWRIQGLETQYF. The CDR3 DNA sequence: TGTGCCTGGCGCATCCAGGGTTTGGAGACCCAGTACTTC.

The V gene is TRBV5-4, the J gene TRBJ1-2; 7 bases are a match to TRBD1. The CDR3 length is 13 residues. Germline V gene sequence: CDR1 SGHNT, CDR2 YYREEE (reference sequence). Unmatched junction bases numbered 4, after V lost 0 bases and J lost 8 bases. The CDR3 is CASSLGGGGGYTF. The CDR3 region has the DNA TGTGCCAGCAGCTTGGGAGGGGGCGGAGGCTACACCTTC.

This clone was observed a few times. The chain is built from TRBV5-1 and TRBJ2-7, with 9 bases fitting TRBD2. Germline V gene sequence: CDR1 SGHRS, CDR2 YFSETQ. Trimming cost V 0 bases and J 7 bases; bases outside gene matches: 8. This CDR3 is 15 amino acids long. The CDR3 nucleotides read TGCGCCAGCAGCTTGGATGGTAGCGGGGGTGGAGAGCAGTACTTC. Translating it yields CASSLDGSGGGEQYF.

J is TRBJ2-6 and V is TRBV4-1; no reliable D call. The CDR3 is 15 residues long. V was shortened by 1 base and J by 0 bases, with 4 bases between the two germline ends. CDR1 and CDR2 from the germline V gene are MGHRA and YSYEKL. The CDR3 DNA follows: TGCGCCAGCAGCCAAGCCAACTCTGGGGCCAACGTCCTGACTTTC. This sequence encodes CASSQANSGANVLTF.

A single count supports this clone. CDR3 region: CAINTGPGAGGDYGYTF. For the CDR3, the DNA is TGTGCCATCAATACGGGCCCTGGGGCAGGCGGAGACTATGGCTACACCTTC. The rearrangement joins TRBV10-3 to TRBJ1-2; tentatively, D is TRBD1 (5 bases). This CDR3 contains 17 residues. Germline V gene data show CDR1 as ENHRY and CDR2 as SYGVKD. Trimming took off 7 bases at V and 3 bases at J, with 24 bases between the two ends.

This chain links TRBV30 with TRBJ1-5; 9 nucleotides match TRBD1. V lost 3 bases to trimming and J lost 0 bases; unmatched junction nucleotides: 6. CDR3 length: 16 amino acids. CDR1 GTSNPN and CDR2 SVGIG come from the germline V gene (reference sequence). CDR3 DNA sequence: TGTGCCTGGAGCGAGGGACAGGGAATTAGCAATCAGCCCCAGCATTTT. Its translation: CAWSEGQGISNQPQHF.